The following is a T cell receptor beta chain sequence with its context. Antigen: not known. Here immunoSEQ multiplex PCR was the method, and the copy in TCRdb shows in-frame clones only, minus some. The sample lists nearly 80,000 clones; 70% to 90% were seen once. The data derive from a study of OX40 agonist ivuxolimab in advanced cancers. About the research overall: Prior therapy, whether anti-PD-1, anti-PD-L1 or anti-CTLA-4, was allowed, and roughly 41% had some.

Study findings and constraints: Relative to CD4+, CD8+ T cells held more expanded clones on average. The study observed clonal expansion of CD4+ and CD8+ blood T cells by week 6 at 0.1 to 3.0 mg/kg.

Peripheral blood came from all dose cohorts at three timepoints. Per germline, CDR1 SGHNT and CDR2 YYREEE (reference sequence). This CDR3 is 15 amino acids long. V dropped 4 bases and J dropped 10 bases, with 23 bases sitting between them. Material: CD4+ or CD8+ T cells sorted from blood, obtained in a trial of the OX40 agonist ivuxolimab. The TCR sequence derives from an adult with an advanced solid tumor such as melanoma, head and neck, liver or kidney cancer. This chain connects TRBV5-4 to TRBJ1-2, with TRBD1 as a possible D gene (6 bases). In DNA, the CDR3 is TGTGCCAGCAGCCCGGACAGCCATCATAAAGTTAACTACACCTTC. The encoded protein is CASSPDSHHKVNYTF.